These 26 T cell receptor beta chains share one sample of origin, sequenced in a study of Graves' ophthalmopathy and Graves' hyperthyroidism. RNA transcripts were the template, and TCR beta CDR3 regions were amplified from them. Scientists carried out first-round RT-PCR using HTBI primers and then a second-round multiplex PCR. TCRdb analysed the multiplex PCR reads with MiXCR anew, one entry per CDR3 protein. This table has around 1.1 million distinct CDR3 sequences, about 36% appearing once. The sequenced sample was peripheral blood or thyroid tissue (not recorded which). These TCRs come from an adult man with Graves' hyperthyroidism.

The CDR3 loop reads CASSEYASGTANTGELFF. The CDR3 DNA is TGTGCCAGCAGTGAATACGCCTCCGGGACCGCGAACACCGGGGAGCTGTTTTTT. The chain carries TRBV25-1 and TRBJ2-2, with D possibly called TRBD1 or TRBD2 (5 bases each). CDR1 and CDR2 (germline): MGHDK, SYGVNS. The CDR3 has 18 residues. The ends were cut back, 0 bases at V and 0 bases at J, with 14 bases in the middle.

This clonotype was seen ten or more times. The chain has TRBV14 and TRBJ2-7; 7 nucleotides agree with TRBD2. CDR1 and CDR2 (germline): SGHDN, FVKESK. The V segment lost 4 bases and the J segment 4 bases; nucleotides outside the gene matches: 7. The CDR3 is 14 residues long. DNA for the CDR3: TGTGCCAGCAGCCGGCTAGCTAGCGGTTACGAGCAGTACTTC. It translates to CASSRLASGYEQYF.

This clonotype was observed at least ten times. V usage is TRBV19 and J usage is TRBJ2-6; D ambiguous. V lost 6 bases, J lost 0 bases, and 9 bases lay in between. The CDR3 loop spans 15 amino acids. Looked up from germline, CDR1 is LNHDA and CDR2 is SQIVND (reference sequence). The CDR3 DNA reads as TGTGCCAGTAGAGACTGGGACTCTGGGGCCAACGTCCTGACTTTC. Its protein product is CASRDWDSGANVLTF.

The V and J genes are TRBV15 and TRBJ1-2; 7 bases are a match to TRBD1. The germline CDR1 and CDR2 sequences are LNHNV and YYDKDF (reference sequence). Losses at the gene ends were 3 bases for V and 4 bases for J; bases not matched to a gene: 8. CDR3 length: 15 amino acids. The CDR3 region has the DNA TGTGCCACCAGCAGCGTCGGACAGGTGGCCTATGGCTACACCTTC. Encoded protein: CATSSVGQVAYGYTF. Using reference TRBV15 and TRBJ1-2 for the parts outside the CDR3, the full variable domain is DAMVIQNPRYQVTQFGKPVTLSCSQTLNHNVMYWYQQKSSQAPKLLFHYYDKDFNNEADTPDNFQSRRPNTSFCFLDIRSPGLGDTAMYLCATSSVGQVAYGYTFGSGTRLTVV.

The chain couples TRBV13 to TRBJ2-7; TRBD1 matches 9 bases. The V gene's germline CDR1 is PRHDT and CDR2 FYEKMQ (reference sequence). The J segment lost 5 bases and the V segment lost 5 bases, leaving 13 bases of the junction unmatched. The CDR3 contains 16 residues. DNA for the CDR3: TGTGCCAGCAGCCAACAAGGGGGACAGGGTCATAACGAGCAGTACTTC. Residues: CASSQQGGQGHNEQYF.

This clonotype occurred a few times. The rearrangement joins TRBV19 to TRBJ1-5, with a possible D match to TRBD1 (5 bases). The V and J ends lost 4 bases and 0 bases respectively, with 16 bases between them. The germline gives CDR1 LNHDA, CDR2 SQIVND (reference sequence). The CDR3 extends over 17 amino acids. CDR3 sequence reads: CASSNPPGRNSNQPQHF. The CDR3 DNA reads TGTGCCAGTAGTAACCCCCCGGGGCGGAATAGCAATCAGCCCCAGCATTTT.

Many counts were recorded for this clonotype. The V gene is TRBV7-9, the J gene TRBJ1-4; 8 bases fit TRBD1. This CDR3 is built from 15 residues. Looked up from germline, CDR1 is SEHNR and CDR2 is FQNEAQ (reference sequence). Trimming took 7 bases from V and 4 from J; bases not matched to a gene: 8. CDR3: CASTGGTGVNEKLFF. DNA of the CDR3: TGTGCCAGCACCGGAGGGACAGGAGTTAATGAAAAACTGTTTTTT. Variable domain in full (rest from reference TRBV7-9 and TRBJ1-4): DTGVSQNPRHKITKRGQNVTFRCDPISEHNRLYWYRQTLGQGPEFLTYFQNEAQLEKSRLLSDRFSAERPKGSFSTLEIQRTEQGDSAMYLCASTGGTGVNEKLFFGSGTQLSVL.

This clonotype was counted between two and nine times. The chain employs TRBV6-5 and TRBJ1-2, with a weak D call TRBD1 (6 bases). Looked up from germline, CDR1 is MNHEY and CDR2 is SVGAGI. The V end was cut by 6 bases, the J end by 2 bases, with 10 bases between. There are 13 residues in the CDR3. The CDR3 DNA reads as TGTGCCAGCAGCGGACAGCAAAACTATGGCTACACCTTC. Its translation is CASSGQQNYGYTF.

This chain joins TRBV7-9 and TRBJ1-3; no reliable D call. Trimming pared 6 bases from V and 0 bases from J, leaving 12 bases between. Germline V CDR1 and CDR2: SEHNR, FQNEAQ (reference sequence). The CDR3 is made up of 15 amino acids. In DNA, the CDR3 is TGTGCCAGCAGTTTGATCCAGGTCTCTGGAAACACCATATATTTT. Translated, it gives CASSLIQVSGNTIYF.

At least ten counts were recorded for this clonotype. CDR3 in DNA: TGTGCCAGCAGCGCTTGGGGCACCGCTAATTCACCCCTCCACTTT. This encodes CASSAWGTANSPLHF. The chain recombines TRBV9 with TRBJ1-6; a possible D gene is TRBD1 (5 bases). The CDR3 is 15 amino acids. CDR1 is SGDLS, CDR2 YYNGEE, per germline. V was shortened by 3 bases and J by 6 bases, with 13 bases between the two germline ends.

The CDR3 here is CASSRRPPGPYTEAFF. DNA of the CDR3: TGTGCCAGCAGCCGACGCCCCCCCGGACCTTACACTGAAGCTTTCTTT. The chain employs TRBV6-5 and TRBJ1-1; D uncertain. CDR1 MNHEY and CDR2 SVGAGI come from the germline V gene. V was pared by 6 bases and J by 3 bases, with 20 bases between. The CDR3 extends over 16 amino acids.

The DNA of the CDR3 is TGTGCCAGCAGCTTAGTAACGGGTAGCAATGGCTACACCTTC. Translated: CASSLVTGSNGYTF. V gene TRBV11-2 combines with J gene TRBJ1-2; D gene unclear. Germline lookup yields CDR1 SGHAT and CDR2 FQNNGV. The CDR3 length is 14 residues. V lost 1 base to trimming and J lost 6 bases, with 12 bases between them. The whole variable domain, filled in from reference TRBV11-2 and TRBJ1-2, reads EAGVAQSPRYKIIEKRQSVAFWCNPISGHATLYWYQQILGQGPKLLIQFQNNGVVDDSQLPKDRFSAERLKGVDSTLKIQPAKLEDSAVYLCASSLVTGSNGYTFGSGTRLTVV.

With regard to this clonotype: A much larger clone lies a single base off, so this may be a read error. V is TRBV6-5 and J is TRBJ1-1; D unclear. CDR1 and CDR2 from the germline V gene are MNHEY and SVGAGI. This CDR3 contains 14 residues. The CDR3 spells CASSYARTNTEASF. The CDR3 nucleotides read TGTGCCAGCAGTTATGCTAGAACCAACACTGAAGCTTCCTTT.

The chain links TRBV7-2 to TRBJ1-5; tentatively, D is TRBD1 (6 bases). V was trimmed by 4 bases and J by 11 bases, leaving 18 bases between them. Germline V gene lookup returns CDR1 SGHTA and CDR2 FQGNSA. The CDR3 has 14 residues. For the CDR3, the DNA is TGTGCCAGCAGCTCACCAGGGGTTGCAGAGACCCAGCATTTT. Its translation: CASSSPGVAETQHF.

This clonotype was picked up many times. The chain carries TRBV19 and TRBJ1-2; 11 bases are shared with TRBD1. CDR3 length: 17 residues. Germline CDR1 reads LNHDA; CDR2 reads SQIVND (reference sequence). With V trimmed by 3 bases and J by 2 bases, 8 bases remained unmatched. As DNA, the CDR3 is TGTGCCAGTAGTATCGGACAGGGGGCGTTCTCCAACTATGGCTACACCTTC. This translates into CASSIGQGAFSNYGYTF.

The chain recombines TRBV2 with TRBJ2-5, with a tentative D call TRBD1 (5 bases). The CDR3 runs to 12 residues. Trimming took 6 bases from V and 7 from J, leaving 12 bases between them. Germline CDR1 SNHLY, CDR2 FYNNEI. This CDR3 reads CASRKGVGTQYF. CDR3 nucleotide sequence: TGTGCCAGCAGGAAAGGGGTGGGGACCCAGTACTTC.

The chain combines TRBV10-3 with TRBJ2-5, with D possibly TRBD2 on 5 matching bases. The CDR3 runs to 13 residues. V was pared by 3 bases and J by 0 bases, with 5 bases between. CDR1 ENHRY and CDR2 SYGVKD come from the germline V gene. CDR3 nucleotides: TGTGCCATCAGTGACGGGGACCAAGAGACCCAGTACTTC. This translates into CAISDGDQETQYF.

This clonotype has at least ten counts. The chain joins TRBV4-1 to TRBJ1-5, with D maybe TRBD1 (5 bases). V was cut by 1 base and J by 3 bases, with 10 bases left in between. The CDR3 covers 15 residues. Germline CDR1 reads MGHRA; CDR2 reads YSYEKL. CDR3 in amino acids: CASSQGGRVNQPQHF. For the CDR3, the DNA is TGCGCCAGCAGCCAAGGGGGCCGAGTCAATCAGCCCCAGCATTTT.

This chain links TRBV7-2 with TRBJ1-2; D call uncertain. CDR1 is SGHTA, CDR2 FQGNSA, per germline. The germline V and J ends were trimmed by 5 bases and 4 bases, with 14 bases remaining between them. CDR3 length: 14 amino acids. CDR3 nucleotide sequence: TGTGCCAGCAGCGTTCCCGACCGACCCTATGGCTACACCTTC. Its protein is CASSVPDRPYGYTF.

The table lists this clonotype with many counts. The chain employs TRBV7-2 and TRBJ2-7, with 10 bases fitting TRBD2. J was trimmed by 6 bases and V by 5 bases; bases with no gene match: 13. The germline V gene has CDR1 SGHTA and CDR2 FQGNSA. The CDR3 extends over 16 amino acids. The CDR3 is CASSRLLAGVSGEQYF. CDR3 DNA sequence: TGTGCCAGCAGCCGTCTCCTAGCGGGGGTTTCCGGCGAGCAGTACTTC.

Ten or more counts support this clonotype. The chain is built from TRBV29-1 and TRBJ1-1; TRBD1 matches at 7 bases. The germline V gene has CDR1 SQVTM and CDR2 ANQGSEA. The CDR3 runs to 14 residues. V lost 6 bases and J lost 1; bases outside the gene matches: 8. For the CDR3, the DNA is TGCAGCGTCGCCGGGACAGTCGAGAACACTGAAGCTTTCTTT. Translated, it gives CSVAGTVENTEAFF.

This clonotype was detected many times. The V call is TRBV12-3 or TRBV12-4, the J call TRBJ1-5; D ambiguous. The ends were cut back, 7 bases at V and 4 bases at J, with 11 bases in the middle. The CDR3 is made up of 13 amino acids. This CDR3 is CASTIGSNQPQHF. The CDR3 bases are TGTGCCAGCACCATCGGCAGTAATCAGCCCCAGCATTTT.

In its sample, this clonotype was seen many times. V usage is TRBV14 and J usage is TRBJ2-2; no clear D gene. CDR3 size: 13 residues. Trimming removed 1 base from V and 7 bases from J, with 7 bases in between. From germline, CDR1 is SGHDN and CDR2 FVKESK. The CDR3 DNA is TGTGCCAGCAGCCAAGCGTTGAACGGGGAGCTGTTTTTT. This encodes CASSQALNGELFF.

The chain's CDR3 is CATSSTRTVTEAFF. The CDR3 DNA is TGTGCCACCAGCTCGACACGGACAGTTACTGAAGCTTTCTTT. The genes are TRBV15 and TRBJ1-1; a weak D match, TRBD1 (6 bases). The length of the CDR3 is 14 residues. CDR1 LNHNV and CDR2 YYDKDF come from the germline V gene (reference sequence). V lost 5 bases to trimming and J lost 5 bases, with 15 bases between them.

This clonotype came up many times. The V call is TRBV6-2 or TRBV6-3, the J call TRBJ1-5; weak D call: TRBD1 (5 bases). V dropped 8 bases and J dropped 0 bases, with 14 bases sitting between them. In germline, CDR1 is MNHEY, CDR2 SVGEGT. The CDR3 has 15 amino acids. Here the CDR3 reads CASRPGTLSNQPQHF. DNA for the CDR3: TGTGCCAGCCGCCCGGGGACCCTTAGCAATCAGCCCCAGCATTTT.

The rearrangement links TRBV2 to TRBJ2-5, with D possibly being TRBD2 (6 bases). The CDR3 totals 15 residues. Germline V CDR1 and CDR2: SNHLY, FYNNEI. Trimming left V 6 bases short and J 5 bases short, with 19 bases between. CDR3 sequence (DNA): TGTGCCAGCAGCGACGACGGAGGGGCGGGCGAGACCCAGTACTTC. Translated, it gives CASSDDGGAGETQYF.